This T cell receptor beta chain was identified in a study of blood T cell repertoires in COVID-19. Background on the study: From the United States, Italy and Spain came samples of acute and convalescent COVID-19. T cells, B-cell-depleted T cells, or PBMCs provided the cDNA or gDNA that served as material.

The CDR3 contains 14 residues. Looked up from germline, CDR1 is MGHRA and CDR2 is YSYEKL. V lost 0 bases to trimming and J lost 3 bases, with 8 bases between them. Per the original methods: Cell counts per sample came from amplifying reference gene primers. Generated by immunoSEQ multiplex PCR, the TCRdb table keeps only in-frame clones and is missing some. The V and J calls and the clone size are those of that table, but D and trimming were determined from the DNA. The data show 250,000 to 300,000 clones, about 88% seen once. J is TRBJ1-2 and V is TRBV4-1; D unclear. Sequenced: peripheral blood. The sequence came from a man younger than 35 with active or convalescent COVID-19. The CDR3 loop is CASSQDPQYYGYTF. In nucleotides, the CDR3 is TGCGCCAGCAGCCAAGACCCACAGTACTATGGCTACACCTTC.